The 15 T cell receptor beta chains below all came from one sample that was sequenced in a study of identical twins. TCRdb called the 5' RACE reads again in MiXCR, with one record for every CDR3 protein. This table has 400,000 to 600,000 distinct CDR3 sequences, approximately 20% appearing once. A further study also used this sample, focusing on yellow fever vaccine responses in identical twins.

The sample taken for sequencing was CD4+ T cells sorted from blood. These receptors were taken from a woman between 18 and 30 years old in good health.

The sample holds a few counts of this clonotype. This chain links TRBV7-6 with TRBJ1-6; D gene ambiguous. V dropped 2 bases and J dropped 1 base, with 6 bases sitting between them. Germline V gives CDR1 SGHVS, CDR2 FNYEAQ. The CDR3 spans 15 residues. The CDR3 sequence: CASSLKVSYNSPLHF. The CDR3 region has the DNA TGTGCCAGCAGCTTAAAGGTTTCCTATAATTCACCCCTCCACTTT.

The chain links TRBV27 to TRBJ2-7, with D perhaps matching TRBD1 (5 bases). Germline CDR1 MNHEY, CDR2 SMNVEV (reference sequence). The germline V and J ends were trimmed by 6 bases and 1 base, with 16 bases remaining between them. The CDR3 contains 15 residues. CDR3 sequence reads: CASRVGPGLSYEQYF. Written as DNA, the CDR3 is TGTGCCAGCAGGGTCGGACCAGGGCTATCCTACGAGCAGTACTTC.

V gene TRBV20-1 combines with J gene TRBJ2-1, with TRBD1 as a possible D gene (6 bases). This CDR3 contains 13 residues. Looked up from germline, CDR1 is DFQATT and CDR2 is SNEGSKA (reference sequence). V dropped 8 bases and J dropped 9 bases, with 20 bases sitting between them. CDR3 sequence reads: CSQGNRYNGEQFF. The CDR3 nucleotides are TGCAGTCAGGGGAATCGGTACAATGGTGAGCAGTTCTTC.

V and J are TRBV24-1 and TRBJ2-1, with D perhaps being TRBD1 or TRBD2 (5 bases each). CDR1 is KGHDR and CDR2 is SFDVKD in the germline V gene. The V and J ends lost 4 bases and 11 bases respectively, with 11 bases between them. The CDR3 is 12 amino acids. CDR3 bases: TGTGCCACCAGTGAATTCCGGGGCCAGCAGTTCTTC. The encoded protein is CATSEFRGQQFF.

In its sample, this clonotype was seen a few times. V gene TRBV9 combines with J gene TRBJ1-4, with a possible D match to TRBD1 (5 bases). Deletions cut 0 bases from V and 1 base from J, with 7 bases between. Germline CDR1 reads SGDLS; CDR2 reads YYNGEE. The CDR3 has 15 amino acids. The CDR3, as DNA: TGTGCCAGCAGCGTAGCGGGGGGAACTAATGAAAAACTGTTTTTT. Its translation: CASSVAGGTNEKLFF. Filled out from reference TRBV9 and TRBJ1-4, the complete variable domain reads DSGVTQTPKHLITATGQRVTLRCSPRSGDLSVYWYQQSLDQGLQFLIQYYNGEERAKGNILERFSAQQFPDLHSELNLSSLELGDSALYFCASSVAGGTNEKLFFGSGTQLSVL.

This clonotype was recorded a few times. The chain uses TRBV18 and TRBJ2-3; no clear D gene. Germline V CDR1 and CDR2: KGHSH, LQKENI. The V and J ends lost 4 bases and 2 bases respectively, with 13 bases between them. The CDR3 is made up of 15 amino acids. DNA of the CDR3: TGTGCCAGCTCACTAAGGACGGCGGTCACAGATACGCAGTATTTT. Its translation: CASSLRTAVTDTQYF.

CDR3 amino acids: CASSLFGEGSYEQYF. The CDR3 DNA reads TGCGCCAGCAGCTTGTTCGGGGAAGGGAGCTACGAGCAGTACTTC. V gene TRBV5-1 combines with J gene TRBJ2-7, with D perhaps matching TRBD2 (5 bases). The V gene's germline CDR1 is SGHRS and CDR2 YFSETQ. The ends were cut back, 1 base at V and 3 bases at J, with 14 bases in the middle. This CDR3 region has 15 residues.

The chain carries TRBV5-1 and TRBJ2-1; D possibly corresponds to TRBD1 (6 bases). The V end lost 4 bases, the J end lost 8 bases, and 10 bases lay between the germline ends. The CDR3 runs 12 residues. Germline-derived CDR1 and CDR2 are SGHRS and YFSETQ. The CDR3 spells CASSRNRDEQFF. The CDR3 coding sequence is TGCGCCAGCAGCCGTAACAGGGATGAGCAGTTCTTC.

This chain joins TRBV24-1 and TRBJ2-3; 7 nucleotides line up with TRBD1. CDR3 size: 15 residues. Germline values: CDR1 KGHDR, CDR2 SFDVKD. Losses at the gene ends were 7 bases for V and 1 base for J; bases not matched to a gene: 7. The DNA for the CDR3 is TGTGCCACCAGAGGGACCGACAGGGGCACAGATACGCAGTATTTT. Its protein is CATRGTDRGTDTQYF.

The chain joins TRBV10-3 to TRBJ1-5; 8 positions match TRBD1. Germline values: CDR1 ENHRY, CDR2 SYGVKD. V shed 10 bases and J 3 bases; nucleotides not matched to a gene: 5. This CDR3 has 13 residues. The CDR3 nucleotides read TGTGCCACGAAGGACAGGGACAATCAGCCCCAGCATTTT. This sequence encodes CATKDRDNQPQHF.

This clonotype was picked up a small number of times. The rearrangement uses TRBV5-1 and TRBJ2-3; 7 positions agree with TRBD2. The CDR3 has 16 residues. The V gene end was trimmed by 4 bases and the J gene end by 1 base; junction bases not matched to a gene: 9. The V gene's germline CDR1 is SGHRS and CDR2 YFSETQ. CDR3 sequence (DNA): TGCGCCAGCAGCATCCCGCGGGAGAAGGGCACAGATACGCAGTATTTT. This codes for CASSIPREKGTDTQYF.

V usage is TRBV7-9 and J usage is TRBJ1-5; possible D gene TRBD1, 5 bases. V lost 5 bases and J lost 4, with 18 bases in between. In germline, CDR1 is SEHNR, CDR2 FQNEAQ (reference sequence). The CDR3 is made up of 16 amino acids. In nucleotides, the CDR3 is TGTGCCAGCAGCGGAAGCGGGGGGGTCGGGAATCAGCCCCAGCATTTT. This translates into CASSGSGGVGNQPQHF.

This clonotype showed up many times. The CDR3 bases are TGCAGTGCAGATACTAGCGGGAGAACCTACAATGAGCAGTTCTTC. It specifies CSADTSGRTYNEQFF. The chain uses TRBV20-1 and TRBJ2-1; 11 nucleotides line up with TRBD2. This CDR3 spans 15 amino acids. Germline CDR1 is DFQATT and CDR2 is SNEGSKA (reference sequence). V lost 6 bases to trimming and J lost 2 bases; unmatched junction nucleotides: 6.

This clonotype was picked up many times. The genes are TRBV5-1 and TRBJ2-3; tentatively, D is TRBD1 (6 bases). The CDR3 sequence is 14 residues long. Germline V gene data show CDR1 as SGHRS and CDR2 as YFSETQ. Trimming removed 4 bases at V and 2 bases at J, with 11 bases between. CDR3 amino acids: CASSLGHNTDTQYF. The CDR3 DNA reads TGCGCCAGCAGCCTGGGACACAACACAGATACGCAGTATTTT.

This clonotype showed up just a few times. This chain uses TRBV12-3 or TRBV12-4 with TRBJ2-7; TRBD2 matches at 9 bases. Unmatched junction bases numbered 17, after V lost 6 bases and J lost 2 bases. There are 18 residues in the CDR3. CDR3 nucleotides: TGTGCCAGCAGCCCTAGCCCAGGGCTAGCGGGAACCCCCTACGAGCAGTACTTC. As protein: CASSPSPGLAGTPYEQYF.